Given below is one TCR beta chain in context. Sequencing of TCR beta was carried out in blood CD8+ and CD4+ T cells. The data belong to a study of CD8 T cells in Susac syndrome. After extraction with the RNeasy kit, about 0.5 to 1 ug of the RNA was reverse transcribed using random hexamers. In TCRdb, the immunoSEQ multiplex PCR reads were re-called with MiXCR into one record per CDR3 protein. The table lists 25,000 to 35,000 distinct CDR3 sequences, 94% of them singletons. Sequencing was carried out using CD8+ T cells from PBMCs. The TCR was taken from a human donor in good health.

In DNA form, the CDR3 reads TGTGCCAGCAGCTTAGCGGGACTAGCTAATGAGCAGTTCTTC. Protein product: CASSLAGLANEQFF. The chain is built from TRBV7-9 and TRBJ2-1, with 9 positions matching TRBD2. Trimming took 0 bases from V and 7 from J; bases not matched to a gene: 1. In germline, CDR1 is SEHNR, CDR2 FQNEAQ (reference sequence). This CDR3 contains 14 residues.